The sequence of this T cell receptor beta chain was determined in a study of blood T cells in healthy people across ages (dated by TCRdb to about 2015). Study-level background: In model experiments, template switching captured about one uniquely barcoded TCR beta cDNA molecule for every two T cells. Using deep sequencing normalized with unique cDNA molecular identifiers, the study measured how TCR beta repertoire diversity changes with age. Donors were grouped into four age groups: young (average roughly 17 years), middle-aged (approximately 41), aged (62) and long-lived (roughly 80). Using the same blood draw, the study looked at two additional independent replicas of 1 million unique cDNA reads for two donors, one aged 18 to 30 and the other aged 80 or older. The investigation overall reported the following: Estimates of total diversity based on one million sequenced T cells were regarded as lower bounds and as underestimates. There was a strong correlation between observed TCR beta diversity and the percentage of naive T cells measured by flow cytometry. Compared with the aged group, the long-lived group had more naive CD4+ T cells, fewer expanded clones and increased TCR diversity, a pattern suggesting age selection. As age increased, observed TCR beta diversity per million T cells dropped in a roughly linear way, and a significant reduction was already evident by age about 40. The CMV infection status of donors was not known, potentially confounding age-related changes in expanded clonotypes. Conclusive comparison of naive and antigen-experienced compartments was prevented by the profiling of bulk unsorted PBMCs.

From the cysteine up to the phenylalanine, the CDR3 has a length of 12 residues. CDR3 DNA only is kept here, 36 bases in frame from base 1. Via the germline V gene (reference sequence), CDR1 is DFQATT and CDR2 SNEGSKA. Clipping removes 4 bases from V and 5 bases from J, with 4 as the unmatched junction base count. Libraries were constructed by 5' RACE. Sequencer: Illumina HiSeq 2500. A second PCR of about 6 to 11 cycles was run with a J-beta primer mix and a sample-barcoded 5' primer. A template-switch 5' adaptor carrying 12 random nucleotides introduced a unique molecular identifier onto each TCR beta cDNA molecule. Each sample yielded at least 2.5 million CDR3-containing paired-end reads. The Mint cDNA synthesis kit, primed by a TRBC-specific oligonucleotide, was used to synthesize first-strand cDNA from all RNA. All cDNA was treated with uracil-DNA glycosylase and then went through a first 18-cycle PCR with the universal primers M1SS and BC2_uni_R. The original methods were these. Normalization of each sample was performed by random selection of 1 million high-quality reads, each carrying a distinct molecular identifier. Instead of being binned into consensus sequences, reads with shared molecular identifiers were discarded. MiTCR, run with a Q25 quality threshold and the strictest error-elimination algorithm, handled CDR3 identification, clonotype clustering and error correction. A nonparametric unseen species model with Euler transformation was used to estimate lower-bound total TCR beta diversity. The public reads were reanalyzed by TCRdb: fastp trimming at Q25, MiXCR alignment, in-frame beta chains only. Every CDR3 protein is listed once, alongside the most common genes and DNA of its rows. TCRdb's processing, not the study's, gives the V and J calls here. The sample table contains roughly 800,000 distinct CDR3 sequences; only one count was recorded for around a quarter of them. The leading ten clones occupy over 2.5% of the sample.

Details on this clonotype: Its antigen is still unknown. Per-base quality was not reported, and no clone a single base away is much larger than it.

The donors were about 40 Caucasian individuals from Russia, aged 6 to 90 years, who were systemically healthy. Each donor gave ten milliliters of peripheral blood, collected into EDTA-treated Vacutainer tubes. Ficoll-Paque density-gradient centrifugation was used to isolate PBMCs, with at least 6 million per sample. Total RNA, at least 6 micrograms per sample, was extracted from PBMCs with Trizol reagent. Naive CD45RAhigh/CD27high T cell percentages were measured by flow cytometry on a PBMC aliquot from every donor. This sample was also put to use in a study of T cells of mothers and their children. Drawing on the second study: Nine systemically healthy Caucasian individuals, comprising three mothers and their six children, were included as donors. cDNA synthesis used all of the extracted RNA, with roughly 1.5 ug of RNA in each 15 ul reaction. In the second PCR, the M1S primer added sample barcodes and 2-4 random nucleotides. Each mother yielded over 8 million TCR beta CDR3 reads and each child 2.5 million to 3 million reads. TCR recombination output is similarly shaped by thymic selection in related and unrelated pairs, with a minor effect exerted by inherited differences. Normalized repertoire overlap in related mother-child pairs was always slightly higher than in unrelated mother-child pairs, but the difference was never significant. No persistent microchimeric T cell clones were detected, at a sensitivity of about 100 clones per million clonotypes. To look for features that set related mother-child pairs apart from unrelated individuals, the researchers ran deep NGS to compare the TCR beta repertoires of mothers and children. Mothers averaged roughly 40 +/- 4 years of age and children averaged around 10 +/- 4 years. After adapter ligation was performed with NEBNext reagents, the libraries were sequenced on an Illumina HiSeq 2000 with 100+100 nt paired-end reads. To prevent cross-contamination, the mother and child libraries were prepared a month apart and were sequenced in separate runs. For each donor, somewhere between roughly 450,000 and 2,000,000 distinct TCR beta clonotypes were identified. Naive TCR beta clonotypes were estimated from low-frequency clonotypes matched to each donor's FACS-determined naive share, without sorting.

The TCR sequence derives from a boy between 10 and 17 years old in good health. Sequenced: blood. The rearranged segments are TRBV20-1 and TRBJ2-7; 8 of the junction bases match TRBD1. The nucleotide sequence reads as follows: TGCAGTGCTACACCGGACAGGGACGAGCAGTACTTC. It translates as CSATPDRDEQYF.